This T cell receptor (beta chain) is from a study of T cells in tuberculosis. Whole-study context: Sequenced TCRs come from CD1B-GMM tetramer-binding T cells. Findings and caveats of the study: Shorter CDR3-alpha in active tuberculosis partly drove smaller distances.

This clone has only a few counts. Its antigen is not known. Germline V lookup: CDR1 SGHRS, CDR2 YFSETQ. Trimming took 3 bases from V and 5 from J, leaving 9 bases between them. The CDR3 consists of 12 residues. Profiling relied on immunoSEQ multiplex PCR, and the TCRdb table lists in-frame clones only, not all of them. The sample lists around 33,000 clones; 80% to 95% were seen once. Material for sequencing was PBMCs. The chain has TRBV5-1 and TRBJ2-7; maybe TRBD2 (5 bases). The clonotype was recovered from a donor under 30 with latent tuberculosis or without tuberculosis infection. Some clones in this sample may be carry-over from other donors' samples. CDR3 sequence: CASSSVGNEQYF. The CDR3 nucleotides read TGCGCCAGCAGCTCTGTCGGGAACGAGCAGTACTTC.